The entry below describes one T cell receptor (beta chain). The entry originates in a study of blood T cell repertoires in COVID-19. This CDR3 region has 14 residues. Trimming took 6 bases from V and 0 from J; bases not matched to a gene: 1. CDR1 and CDR2 from the germline V gene are SNHLY and FYNNEI. As handled by the study authors: Amplification of reference gene primers was used by the study to estimate nucleated cell counts. The assay was immunoSEQ multiplex PCR, and TCRdb's table has in-frame clones only and misses some. D and trimming come from the DNA, and the V and J calls and clone size come from that table. Of almost 300,000 clones in the sample, about 88% are singletons; the top ten hold roughly 1.3%.

The sequenced sample consisted of peripheral blood. The sequence was obtained from a man aged 65 to 85 with acute or convalescent COVID-19. The chain uses TRBV2 and TRBJ1-5; 8 bases match TRBD1. The CDR3: CASRTGVSNQPQHF. For the CDR3, the DNA is TGTGCCAGCAGGACAGGGGTTAGCAATCAGCCCCAGCATTTT.